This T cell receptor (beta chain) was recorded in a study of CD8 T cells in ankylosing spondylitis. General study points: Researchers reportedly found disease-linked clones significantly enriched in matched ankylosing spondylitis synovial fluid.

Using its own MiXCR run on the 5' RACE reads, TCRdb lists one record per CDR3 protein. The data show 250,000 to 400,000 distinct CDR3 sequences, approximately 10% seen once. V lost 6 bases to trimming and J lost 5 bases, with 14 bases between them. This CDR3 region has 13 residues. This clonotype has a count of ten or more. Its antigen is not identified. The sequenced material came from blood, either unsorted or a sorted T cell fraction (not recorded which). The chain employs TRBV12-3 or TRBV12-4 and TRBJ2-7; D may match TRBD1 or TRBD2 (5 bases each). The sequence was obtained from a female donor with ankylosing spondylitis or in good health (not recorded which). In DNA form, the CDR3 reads TGTGCCAGCAGCACCCGGGACGTAGACGAGCAGTACTTC. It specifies CASSTRDVDEQYF.